These 28 T cell receptor beta chains came from one sample sequenced in a study of blood T cell repertoires in COVID-19. Assay: immunoSEQ multiplex PCR; the TCRdb copy retains only in-frame clones and omits some. In the table there are 200,000 to 300,000 clones, 81% of which are singletons. Source material: peripheral blood. The receptors were sampled from an elderly woman with COVID-19, enrolled during active disease.

This chain joins TRBV5-1 and TRBJ2-5, with TRBD1 identical over 11 bases. The junction had 2 bases not matched to a gene; V was cut back by 3 bases and J by 1 base. Germline V CDR1 and CDR2: SGHRS, YFSETQ. The CDR3 loop spans 15 amino acids. CDR3 nucleotide sequence: TGCGCCAGCAGCTCCGGACAGGGGGCCCAAGAGACCCAGTACTTC. Its translation: CASSSGQGAQETQYF. Using reference TRBV5-1 and TRBJ2-5 for the parts outside the CDR3, the full variable domain is KAGVTQTPRYLIKTRGQQVTLSCSPISGHRSVSWYQQTPGQGLQFLFEYFSETQRNKGNFPGRFSGRQFSNSRSEMNVSTLELGDSALYLCASSSGQGAQETQYFGPGTRLLVL.

The chain uses TRBV3-1 (or the pseudogene TRBV3-2) and TRBJ1-2; tentative D call: TRBD1 (6 bases). There are 15 residues in the CDR3. CDR1 and CDR2 from the germline V gene are LGHDT and YNNKEL (reference sequence). The V end lost 1 base, the J end lost 5 bases, and 14 bases lay between the germline ends. The chain's CDR3 is CASSQGASQGYGYTF. The CDR3 nucleotides read TGTGCCAGCAGCCAAGGTGCCTCACAGGGTTATGGCTACACCTTC.

This clone was seen only a few times. The chain employs TRBV18 and TRBJ2-7, with D unresolved. The CDR3 runs 15 residues. The germline CDR1 and CDR2 sequences are KGHSH and LQKENI. With 1 base removed from V and 0 bases from J, the gap between germline ends came to 10 bases. The CDR3 bases are TGTGCCAGCTCACCACTGGCGGTGAGCTCCTACGAGCAGTACTTC. Its protein is CASSPLAVSSYEQYF.

V usage is TRBV5-4 and J usage is TRBJ2-3; 7 bases align to TRBD2. The J segment lost 2 bases and the V segment lost 3 bases, leaving 6 bases of the junction unmatched. The germline CDR1 and CDR2 sequences are SGHNT and YYREEE (reference sequence). This CDR3 contains 15 residues. CDR3 DNA: TGTGCCAGCAGCTCAGGCGGGGGATCCACAGATACGCAGTATTTT. This gives the protein CASSSGGGSTDTQYF.

As to this clone: The junction does not match germline at one end; this may be a read error. This rearrangement joins TRBV7-8 to TRBJ2-7; D is unresolved. Per germline, CDR1 SGHVS and CDR2 FQNEAQ. This CDR3 comprises 15 residues. This CDR3 reads CASSLAADLRHFKVF. The CDR3 DNA is TGTGCCAGCAGCTTAGCGGCCGACCTCAGACATTTTAAAGTCTTC.

The V and J genes are TRBV6-6 and TRBJ1-1; unclear D gene. Per the germline V gene, CDR1 is MNHNY and CDR2 is SVGAGI (reference sequence). CDR3 length: 13 residues. Trimming pared 4 bases from V and 3 bases from J, leaving 9 bases between. The CDR3 sequence: CASSFFSDTEAFF. The DNA for the CDR3 is TGTGCCAGCAGTTTCTTCAGTGACACTGAAGCTTTCTTT.

The rearrangement joins TRBV10-1 to TRBJ2-2, with D possibly being TRBD1 (6 bases). Per the germline V gene, CDR1 is WNHNN and CDR2 is SYGVQD (reference sequence). CDR3 length equals 13 residues. Trimming stripped 6 bases from V and 4 bases from J, with 9 bases between. CDR3 residues: CASRGQSTGELFF. In DNA, the CDR3 is TGCGCCAGCAGGGGACAATCCACCGGGGAGCTGTTTTTT.

This chain uses TRBV7-8 with TRBJ1-2; 9 positions agree with TRBD1. The CDR3 extends over 15 amino acids. V trimming: 5 bases; J trimming: 3 bases; junction bases outside the gene matches: 7. Germline CDR1 and CDR2: SGHVS and FQNEAQ. Here the CDR3 reads CASSLLWTGDYGYTF. CDR3 DNA: TGTGCCAGCAGCCTATTATGGACAGGGGACTATGGCTACACCTTC.

This clone appeared once. The chain combines TRBV5-1 with TRBJ1-1; no definite D call. In germline, CDR1 is SGHRS, CDR2 YFSETQ. Trimming shortened V by 1 base and J by 6 bases, and 7 bases separated the two germline ends. The CDR3 totals 12 residues. The CDR3 region is CASSLLGAEAFF. The DNA for the CDR3 is TGCGCCAGCAGCTTGTTGGGAGCTGAAGCTTTCTTT.

This clone has only a few counts. The chain is built from TRBV10-3 and TRBJ1-5, with D hard to call. Trimming shortened V by 0 bases and J by 2 bases, and 14 bases separated the two germline ends. CDR1 is ENHRY and CDR2 is SYGVKD in the germline V gene. The CDR3 length is 17 residues. The CDR3 sequence: CAISESNQSGGNQPQHF. CDR3 DNA sequence: TGTGCCATCAGTGAGTCGAATCAGTCCGGGGGCAATCAGCCCCAGCATTTT.

This chain joins TRBV30 and TRBJ1-1, with D unclear. Germline V CDR1 and CDR2: GTSNPN, SVGIG (reference sequence). The CDR3 totals 13 residues. Trimming cost V 4 bases and J 1 base, with 10 bases left between them. CDR3 nucleotides: TGTGCCTGGACCATGTACAGGAACACTGAAGCTTTCTTT. Its protein is CAWTMYRNTEAFF.

This clone has more than one count but fewer than ten. J is TRBJ2-2 and V is TRBV27; a weak D match, TRBD2 (5 bases). Germline V lookup: CDR1 MNHEY, CDR2 SMNVEV (reference sequence). The V end lost 2 bases, the J end lost 5 bases, and 12 bases lay between the germline ends. The CDR3 consists of 15 residues. The chain's CDR3 is CASSLTRSGTGELFF. The CDR3 DNA reads TGTGCCAGCAGTTTAACTAGATCTGGAACCGGGGAGCTGTTTTTT.

The gene calls are TRBV6-5 and TRBJ2-2, with D perhaps matching TRBD1 (6 bases). Germline lookup yields CDR1 MNHEY and CDR2 SVGAGI. The CDR3 sequence is 15 residues long. V was clipped by 2 bases and J by 2 bases, with 9 bases between them. The CDR3 here is CASSYRTANTGELFF. For the CDR3, the DNA is TGTGCCAGCAGTTACAGGACAGCAAACACCGGGGAGCTGTTTTTT.

This chain connects TRBV7-3 to TRBJ1-2; D not resolved. With 1 base removed from V and 7 bases from J, the gap between germline ends came to 13 bases. CDR1 SGHTA and CDR2 FQGTGA come from the germline V gene. This CDR3 comprises 14 residues. CDR3 bases: TGTGCCAGCAGCTTAAACCCAAGTTCCGGTGGCTACACCTTC. Its protein is CASSLNPSSGGYTF.

A word on this clone: This CDR3 is also generated by other DNA sequences in the sample. V is TRBV5-1 and J is TRBJ2-3, with no clear D. This CDR3 is built from 14 residues. Deletions cut 0 bases from V and 0 bases from J, with 5 bases between. In germline, CDR1 is SGHRS, CDR2 YFSETQ. CDR3 DNA sequence: TGCGCCAGCAGCTTGGCGACTAGCACAGATACGCAGTATTTT. Residues: CASSLATSTDTQYF.

J is TRBJ1-3 and V is TRBV6-5; 7 bases are shared with TRBD1. The junction had 4 bases not matched to a gene; V was cut back by 6 bases and J by 8 bases. CDR1 and CDR2 (germline): MNHEY, SVGAGI. The CDR3 covers 12 residues. The CDR3 DNA sequence: TGTGCCAGCAGGTCGACAGGGTACACCATATATTTT. Residues: CASRSTGYTIYF.

The chain has TRBV30 and TRBJ1-4, with a possible D match to TRBD1 (6 bases). V was cut by 8 bases and J by 6 bases, with 13 bases left in between. This CDR3 has 12 amino acids. The germline V gene encodes CDR1 GTSNPN and CDR2 SVGIG (reference sequence). For the CDR3, the DNA is TGTGCCAGAACAGGGAGGGATGAAAAACTGTTTTTT. This translates into CARTGRDEKLFF. The whole variable domain, remainder taken from reference TRBV30 and TRBJ1-4, is SQTIHQWPATLVQPVGSPLSLECTVEGTSNPNLYWYRQAAGRGLQLLFYSVGIGQISSEVPQNLSASRPQDRQFILSSKKLLLSDSGFYLCARTGRDEKLFFGSGTQLSVL.

The V and J genes are TRBV7-9 and TRBJ1-2, with D tentatively TRBD1 (5 bases). CDR3 size: 15 residues. Trimming cost V 2 bases and J 2 bases, with 12 bases left between them. Germline CDR1 is SEHNR and CDR2 is FQNEAQ (reference sequence). The CDR3 sequence: CASSLQGGVNYGYTF. CDR3 in DNA: TGTGCCAGCAGCTTACAAGGAGGGGTGAACTATGGCTACACCTTC.

This sequence joins TRBV2 and TRBJ1-5, with 8 bases fitting TRBD1. Germline loops: CDR1 SNHLY, CDR2 FYNNEI. The CDR3 contains 16 residues. Trimming cost V 3 bases and J 6 bases; bases outside gene matches: 10. In nucleotides, the CDR3 is TGTGCCAGCAGTGAGGAGCAGGGGGCCGTCCGTCAGCCCCAGCATTTT. This translates into CASSEEQGAVRQPQHF.

This chain uses TRBV3-1 (or the pseudogene TRBV3-2) with TRBJ1-2, with D possibly matching TRBD1 (5 bases). Germline CDR1 is LGHDT and CDR2 is YNNKEL (reference sequence). V was cut by 1 base and J by 0 bases, with 9 bases left in between. The length of the CDR3 is 15 residues. The CDR3 DNA reads as TGTGCCAGCAGCCAAGGGGGCACTTCTAACTATGGCTACACCTTC. The encoded protein is CASSQGGTSNYGYTF.

This chain connects TRBV5-1 to TRBJ1-3, with 7 nucleotides matching TRBD1. This CDR3 is 16 amino acids long. Per germline, CDR1 SGHRS and CDR2 YFSETQ. V lost 4 bases, J lost 4 bases, and 11 bases stayed unmatched. CDR3 DNA sequence: TGCGCCAGCAGCCCGACAGGGAGCAGTACAGGAAACACCATATATTTT. It yields the protein CASSPTGSSTGNTIYF.

V usage is TRBV15 and J usage is TRBJ2-3; 10 nucleotides match TRBD1. The CDR3 runs 17 residues. In germline, CDR1 is LNHNV, CDR2 YYDKDF (reference sequence). Germline trimming cut 3 bases from V and 0 bases from J; bases unmatched to any gene: 6. The CDR3 DNA is TGTGCCACCAGCAGGAAGGACAGGGGGGCTAGCACAGATACGCAGTATTTT. It translates to CATSRKDRGASTDTQYF.

The rearrangement uses TRBV19 and TRBJ1-5, with D perhaps TRBD1 (6 bases). This CDR3 region has 13 residues. The germline V gene encodes CDR1 LNHDA and CDR2 SQIVND (reference sequence). Trimming took 5 bases from V and 8 from J, leaving 13 bases between them. CDR3 in DNA: TGTGCCAGTAGTGTTGCCGCAGGGGAGCCCCAGCATTTT. Its protein is CASSVAAGEPQHF.

Notes on this clone: This specimen includes other DNA sequences encoding the same CDR3. The rearrangement uses TRBV4-1 and TRBJ2-7; 10 bases agree with TRBD2. V lost 6 bases and J lost 3; bases outside the gene matches: 14. This CDR3 is 17 amino acids long. The germline CDR1 and CDR2 sequences are MGHRA and YSYEKL. The CDR3 sequence: CASSPGGSGRAFYEQYF. In nucleotides, the CDR3 is TGCGCCAGCAGTCCAGGCGGCAGCGGGAGGGCCTTCTACGAGCAGTACTTC.

The genes are TRBV5-1 and TRBJ2-5; 10 nucleotides match TRBD2. V dropped 4 bases and J dropped 0; count of bases not matched to a gene: 6. The CDR3 runs 16 residues. In germline, CDR1 is SGHRS, CDR2 YFSETQ. CDR3 nucleotide sequence: TGCGCCAGCAGCCAGAGTAGCGGGAGGAACCAAGAGACCCAGTACTTC. Amino acids: CASSQSSGRNQETQYF.

The V call is TRBV5-1, the J call TRBJ2-7; perhaps TRBD1 as D (5 bases). This CDR3 region has 14 residues. CDR1 is SGHRS, CDR2 YFSETQ, per germline. The V and J ends lost 6 bases and 5 bases respectively, with 18 bases between them. In DNA, the CDR3 is TGCGCCAGCACCCGGACACCCGACACCCACGAGCAGTACTTC. Amino acid sequence: CASTRTPDTHEQYF.

The chain couples TRBV11-1 to TRBJ2-5; D unresolved. Trimming took 3 bases from V and 9 from J, leaving 8 bases between them. This CDR3 has 11 amino acids. Germline-derived CDR1 and CDR2 are SGHAT and FQDESV (reference sequence). The CDR3 DNA sequence: TGTGCCAGCAGCTTTAGCCGGGCCCAGTACTTC. Translated, it gives CASSFSRAQYF. The full variable domain, rest sourced from reference TRBV11-1 and TRBJ2-5, is EAEVAQSPRYKITEKSQAVAFWCDPISGHATLYWYRQILGQGPELLVQFQDESVVDDSQLPKDRFSAERLKGVDSTLKIQPAELGDSAMYLCASSFSRAQYFGPGTRLLVL.

This chain uses TRBV2 with TRBJ2-3, with D maybe TRBD2 (5 bases). Trimming took off 4 bases at V and 1 base at J, with 12 bases between the two ends. This CDR3 spans 15 amino acids. Germline CDR1 and CDR2: SNHLY and FYNNEI. The CDR3 here is CASSAAGLGTDTQYF. Written as DNA, the CDR3 is TGTGCCAGCAGTGCCGCTGGACTCGGCACAGATACGCAGTATTTT.